This T cell receptor beta chain was retrieved from a study of blood T cell repertoires in COVID-19. The wider study: T cells, B-cell-depleted T cells, or PBMCs provided the cDNA or gDNA that served as material.

CDR3 length: 16 amino acids. J was trimmed by 4 bases and V by 10 bases; bases with no gene match: 13. The V gene's germline CDR1 is SEHNR and CDR2 FQNEAQ (reference sequence). Per the original methods: Estimates of nucleated cell counts were drawn from the amplification of reference gene primers. Measured with immunoSEQ multiplex PCR; TCRdb has only the in-frame clones, and not every one. From that table come the V and J calls and clone size; the DNA was used to work out D and trimming. The sample yields approximately 500,000 clones, 85% to 90% seen once. Patients at the Seattle site were enrolled during active infection and followed longitudinally.

The sample was peripheral blood. The chain is built from TRBV7-9 and TRBJ2-1; TRBD2 matches at 10 bases. This sequence was found in a woman between 45 and 60 years old with COVID-19, enrolled during active disease. In DNA form, the CDR3 reads TGTGCCACTTTGACATTTAGCGGGGGGCCATACAATGAGCAGTTCTTC. Its translation: CATLTFSGGPYNEQFF. Together with reference TRBV7-9 and TRBJ2-1, the CDR3 gives the full variable domain: DTGVSQNPRHKITKRGQNVTFRCDPISEHNRLYWYRQTLGQGPEFLTYFQNEAQLEKSRLLSDRFSAERPKGSFSTLEIQRTEQGDSAMYLCATLTFSGGPYNEQFFGPGTRLTVL.